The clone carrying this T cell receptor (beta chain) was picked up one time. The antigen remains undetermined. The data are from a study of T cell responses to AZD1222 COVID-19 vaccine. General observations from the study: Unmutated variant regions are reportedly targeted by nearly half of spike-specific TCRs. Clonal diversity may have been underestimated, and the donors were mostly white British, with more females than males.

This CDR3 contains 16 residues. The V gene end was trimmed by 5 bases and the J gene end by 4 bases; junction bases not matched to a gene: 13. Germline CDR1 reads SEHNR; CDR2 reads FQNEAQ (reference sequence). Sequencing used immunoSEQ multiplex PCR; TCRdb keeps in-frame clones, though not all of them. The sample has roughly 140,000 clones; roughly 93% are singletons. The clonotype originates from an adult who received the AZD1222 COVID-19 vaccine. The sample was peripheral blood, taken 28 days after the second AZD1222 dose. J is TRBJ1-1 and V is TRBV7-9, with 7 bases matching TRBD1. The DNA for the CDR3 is TGTGCCAGCAGCCCCTCCCCGACAGGGAAGATCACTGAAGCTTTCTTT. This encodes CASSPSPTGKITEAFF.